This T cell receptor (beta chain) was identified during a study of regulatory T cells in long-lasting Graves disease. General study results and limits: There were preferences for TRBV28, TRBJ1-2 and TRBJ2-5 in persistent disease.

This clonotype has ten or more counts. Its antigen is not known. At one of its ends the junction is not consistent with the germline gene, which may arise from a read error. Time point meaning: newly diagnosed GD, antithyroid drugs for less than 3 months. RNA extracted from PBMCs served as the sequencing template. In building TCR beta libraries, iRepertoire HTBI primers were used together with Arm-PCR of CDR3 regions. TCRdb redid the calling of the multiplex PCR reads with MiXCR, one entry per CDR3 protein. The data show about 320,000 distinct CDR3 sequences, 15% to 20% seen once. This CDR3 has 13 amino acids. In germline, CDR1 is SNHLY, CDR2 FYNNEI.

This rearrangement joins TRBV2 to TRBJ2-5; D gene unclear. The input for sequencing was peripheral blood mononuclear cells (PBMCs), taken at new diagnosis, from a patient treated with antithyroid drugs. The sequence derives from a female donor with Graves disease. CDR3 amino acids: CASREGLMETQYF. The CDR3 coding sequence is TGTGCCAGCAGGGAAGGGTTGATGGAGACCCAGTACTTC.